The 24 T cell receptor beta chains reported below all come from one sample, sequenced in a study of T cell responses to AZD1222 COVID-19 vaccine. TCRdb keeps only in-frame clones here, not all; method: immunoSEQ multiplex PCR. The top ten hold roughly 4% of the sample, which has more than 100,000 clones, 88% seen once. Here the sequenced sample was peripheral blood, taken on day 0 of AZD1222 vaccination. These receptors were taken from an adult in good health.

The V gene is TRBV19, the J gene TRBJ2-7; D is unresolved. CDR1 and CDR2 (germline): LNHDA, SQIVND (reference sequence). The V end was cut by 5 bases, the J end by 5 bases, with 13 bases between. The CDR3 totals 13 residues. This CDR3 is CASSSGLRNEQYF. The CDR3 DNA sequence: TGTGCCAGTAGTTCCGGGCTCAGGAACGAGCAGTACTTC.

The gene calls are TRBV29-1 and TRBJ1-5; TRBD1 matches at 9 bases. Germline-derived CDR1 and CDR2 are SQVTM and ANQGSEA. CDR3 length: 14 amino acids. The V gene end was trimmed by 4 bases and the J gene end by 1 base; junction bases not matched to a gene: 2. The CDR3: CSVVQGASNQPQHF. The CDR3 DNA is TGCAGCGTTGTACAGGGGGCAAGCAATCAGCCCCAGCATTTT.

The J gene is TRBJ1-6, the V gene TRBV27, with D hard to call. The CDR3 extends over 12 amino acids. Trimming took 3 bases from V and 7 from J, leaving 4 bases between them. The germline V gene has CDR1 MNHEY and CDR2 SMNVEV (reference sequence). This CDR3 is CASSLKNSPLHF. The CDR3, as DNA: TGTGCCAGCAGTTTGAAAAATTCACCCCTCCACTTT.

The chain carries TRBV6-6 and TRBJ1-2, with D hard to call. CDR3 size: 14 residues. Per the germline V gene, CDR1 is MNHNY and CDR2 is SVGAGI (reference sequence). The ends were cut back, 7 bases at V and 4 bases at J, with 16 bases in the middle. The CDR3 DNA follows: TGTGCCAGCAAGGAGGGATCGTCGGGCTATGGCTACACCTTC. Translation: CASKEGSSGYGYTF.

This clone was seen once. The V gene is TRBV9, the J gene TRBJ1-2, with 7 nucleotides matching TRBD1. CDR1 is SGDLS, CDR2 YYNGEE, per germline. V lost 4 bases and J lost 7; bases outside the gene matches: 4. This CDR3 region has 12 residues. The CDR3 sequence: CASSPAGGGYTF. The CDR3 coding sequence is TGTGCCAGCAGCCCAGCAGGGGGTGGCTACACCTTC.

This clone showed up just a few times. The rearrangement uses TRBV4-1 and TRBJ2-7; D is unresolved. Germline V gene sequence: CDR1 MGHRA, CDR2 YSYEKL. CDR3 size: 15 residues. The V gene lost 0 bases and the J gene lost 1 base, with 10 bases spanning the gap. The CDR3 DNA follows: TGCGCCAGCAGCCAAGAACAGCTTTTTTCCTACGAGCAGTACTTC. Protein product: CASSQEQLFSYEQYF.

The chain employs TRBV5-1 and TRBJ2-2; no reliable D call. The V gene lost 3 bases and the J gene lost 6 bases, with 9 bases spanning the gap. CDR1 is SGHRS and CDR2 is YFSETQ in the germline V gene. This CDR3 spans 13 amino acids. CDR3 in amino acids: CASSWAAAGELFF. In DNA form, the CDR3 reads TGCGCCAGCAGCTGGGCGGCGGCCGGGGAGCTGTTTTTT.

This chain joins TRBV6-5 and TRBJ2-3; 12 nucleotides align to TRBD2. V lost 6 bases to trimming and J lost 3 bases; unmatched junction nucleotides: 4. Germline CDR1 and CDR2: MNHEY and SVGAGI. The CDR3 spans 15 residues. CDR3 region: CASSRGLAGTDTQYF. The CDR3 DNA reads as TGTGCCAGCAGCCGCGGACTAGCGGGGACAGATACGCAGTATTTT.

CDR3 protein: CASIDGTGGTEAFF. As DNA, the CDR3 is TGTGCCAGCATAGACGGGACAGGGGGAACTGAAGCTTTCTTT. The chain combines TRBV6-5 with TRBJ1-1; 11 bases are a match to TRBD1. This CDR3 is 14 amino acids long. V was clipped by 7 bases and J by 5 bases; unmatched bases: 6. Germline V gene sequence: CDR1 MNHEY, CDR2 SVGAGI.

The chain uses TRBV10-2 and TRBJ1-1; D is undetermined. V lost 7 bases to trimming and J lost 0 bases, with 9 bases between them. This CDR3 spans 13 amino acids. Per germline, CDR1 WSHSY and CDR2 SAAADI. The CDR3 here is CASIDPVNTEAFF. In DNA, the CDR3 is TGCGCCAGCATTGATCCGGTGAACACTGAAGCTTTCTTT.

V is TRBV19 and J is TRBJ2-4; 9 nucleotides align to TRBD1. CDR3 length: 14 residues. In germline, CDR1 is LNHDA, CDR2 SQIVND (reference sequence). Trimming took 6 bases from V and 6 from J; bases not matched to a gene: 6. CDR3 protein: CASSDQTGGNIQYF. The CDR3 nucleotides are TGTGCCAGTAGCGATCAGACAGGGGGAAACATTCAGTACTTC.

V is TRBV11-1 and J is TRBJ2-3; 8 bases align to TRBD2. Germline CDR1 and CDR2: SGHAT and FQDESV (reference sequence). With 8 bases clipped from V and 7 bases from J, the junction kept 5 bases outside the gene matches. The CDR3 spans 12 residues. The CDR3 region has the DNA TGTGCCAGCCGGGAGGGTGCGCATACGCAGTATTTT. Residues: CASREGAHTQYF.

V usage is TRBV19 and J usage is TRBJ1-1; maybe TRBD1 (6 bases). Per germline, CDR1 LNHDA and CDR2 SQIVND (reference sequence). Trimming pared 3 bases from V and 0 bases from J, leaving 14 bases between. This CDR3 has 16 amino acids. The CDR3 sequence is CASSMARGSMNTEAFF. CDR3 DNA: TGTGCCAGTAGTATGGCCAGGGGAAGCATGAACACTGAAGCTTTCTTT. Looking up the rest from reference TRBV19 and TRBJ1-1 gives the full variable domain: DGGITQSPKYLFRKEGQNVTLSCEQNLNHDAMYWYRQDPGQGLRLIYYSQIVNDFQKGDIAEGYSVSREKKESFPLTVTSAQKNPTAFYLCASSMARGSMNTEAFFGQGTRLTVV.

This clone was seen only once. The chain carries TRBV6-2 or TRBV6-3 and TRBJ2-7; 8 bases fit TRBD2. V shed 0 bases, J shed 4 bases, and the junction held 5 bases outside the gene matches. This CDR3 has 15 residues. Per germline, CDR1 MNHEY and CDR2 SVGEGT. CDR3: CASSYSTAGGYEQYF. CDR3 coding DNA: TGTGCCAGCAGTTACTCGACTGCGGGGGGATACGAGCAGTACTTC.

This clone has only one observation. The chain has TRBV7-3 and TRBJ1-1; D unresolved. Per germline, CDR1 SGHTA and CDR2 FQGTGA. The CDR3 is made up of 14 amino acids. V lost 3 bases and J 0 bases, leaving 8 bases between the germline ends. The CDR3 region has the DNA TGTGCCAGCAGCTTTGGAGGGATGAACACTGAAGCTTTCTTT. Its protein product is CASSFGGMNTEAFF.

The gene calls are TRBV5-1 and TRBJ1-2; D is possibly TRBD1 (5 bases). This CDR3 contains 13 residues. With 4 bases removed from V and 4 bases from J, the gap between germline ends came to 11 bases. Germline V gene data show CDR1 as SGHRS and CDR2 as YFSETQ. The CDR3 bases are TGCGCCAGCAGCCCCGGAGGGGCCTATGGCTACACCTTC. Its translation is CASSPGGAYGYTF.

This clone was seen a single time. One end of the junction is discordant with germline, which a read error may explain. The chain recombines TRBV5-1 with TRBJ1-2, with TRBD1 identical over 11 bases. CDR1 is SGHRS and CDR2 is YFSETQ in the germline V gene. The CDR3 runs to 13 residues. The DNA for the CDR3 is TGCGCCAGCAGCTTGTCGGACAGGGGGCCCAGCCTCTTC. It yields the protein CASSLSDRGPSLF.

The CDR3 DNA is TGTGCCAGCAGCCCTAGGGGACAGGGGGCCTACACCTTC. It specifies CASSPRGQGAYTF. V is TRBV7-3 and J is TRBJ1-2, with 12 bases aligning to TRBD1. Trimming cost V 5 bases and J 10 bases; bases outside gene matches: 5. CDR3 length: 13 amino acids. Germline CDR1 and CDR2: SGHTA and FQGTGA.

The CDR3 here is CASSERGGYTF. CDR3 bases: TGTGCCAGCAGTGAGAGAGGCGGCTACACCTTC. The chain is built from TRBV25-1 and TRBJ1-2; D is unresolved. V was shortened by 3 bases and J by 8 bases, with 7 bases between the two germline ends. CDR3 length: 11 residues. The germline gives CDR1 MGHDK, CDR2 SYGVNS.

V and J are TRBV13 and TRBJ2-1; D possibly uses TRBD1 or TRBD2 (5 bases each). The CDR3 consists of 15 residues. Trimming pared 10 bases from V and 0 bases from J, leaving 16 bases between. Germline lookup yields CDR1 PRHDT and CDR2 FYEKMQ (reference sequence). The CDR3: CAIPFGTNSYNEQFF. The CDR3 bases are TGTGCCATCCCGTTCGGGACCAACTCCTACAATGAGCAGTTCTTC.

This chain joins TRBV7-9 and TRBJ2-3; 7 bases are a match to TRBD1. Germline V gives CDR1 SEHNR, CDR2 FQNEAQ (reference sequence). With V trimmed by 5 bases and J by 0 bases, 14 bases remained unmatched. The length of the CDR3 is 18 residues. CDR3 coding DNA: TGTGCCAGCAGCCGGGGACAGTTAGACCAATATAGCACAGATACGCAGTATTTT. This encodes CASSRGQLDQYSTDTQYF.

This chain connects TRBV6-1 to TRBJ1-5; possible D gene TRBD1, 6 bases. V was shortened by 2 bases and J by 1 base, with 9 bases between the two germline ends. The V gene's germline CDR1 is MNHNS and CDR2 SASEGT. The CDR3 runs to 15 residues. The DNA for the CDR3 is TGTGCCAGCAGTGAAAAAAGGGGGAGCAATCAGCCCCAGCATTTT. Encoded protein: CASSEKRGSNQPQHF.

The chain joins TRBV7-9 to TRBJ2-6; D is unresolved. This CDR3 is 12 amino acids long. Germline V lookup: CDR1 SEHNR, CDR2 FQNEAQ (reference sequence). V lost 2 bases, J lost 11 bases, and 7 bases lay in between. As DNA, the CDR3 is TGTGCCAGCAGCTTACTTCCGTACGTCCTGACTTTC. Protein sequence: CASSLLPYVLTF.

CDR3 residues: CASSPPWTGGRNTGELFF. The DNA for the CDR3 is TGTGCCAGCTCACCACCGTGGACAGGGGGCCGGAACACCGGGGAGCTGTTTTTT. This sequence joins TRBV18 and TRBJ2-2; 11 bases map to TRBD1. Losses at the gene ends were 0 bases for V and 1 base for J; bases not matched to a gene: 4. The CDR3 is 18 residues long. Germline V CDR1 and CDR2: KGHSH, LQKENI. Full variable domain (outside the CDR3, taken from reference TRBV18 and TRBJ2-2): NAGVMQNPRHLVRRRGQEARLRCSPMKGHSHVYWYRQLPEEGLKFMVYLQKENIIDESGMPKERFSAEFPKEGPSILRIQQVVRGDSAAYFCASSPPWTGGRNTGELFFGEGSRLTVL.